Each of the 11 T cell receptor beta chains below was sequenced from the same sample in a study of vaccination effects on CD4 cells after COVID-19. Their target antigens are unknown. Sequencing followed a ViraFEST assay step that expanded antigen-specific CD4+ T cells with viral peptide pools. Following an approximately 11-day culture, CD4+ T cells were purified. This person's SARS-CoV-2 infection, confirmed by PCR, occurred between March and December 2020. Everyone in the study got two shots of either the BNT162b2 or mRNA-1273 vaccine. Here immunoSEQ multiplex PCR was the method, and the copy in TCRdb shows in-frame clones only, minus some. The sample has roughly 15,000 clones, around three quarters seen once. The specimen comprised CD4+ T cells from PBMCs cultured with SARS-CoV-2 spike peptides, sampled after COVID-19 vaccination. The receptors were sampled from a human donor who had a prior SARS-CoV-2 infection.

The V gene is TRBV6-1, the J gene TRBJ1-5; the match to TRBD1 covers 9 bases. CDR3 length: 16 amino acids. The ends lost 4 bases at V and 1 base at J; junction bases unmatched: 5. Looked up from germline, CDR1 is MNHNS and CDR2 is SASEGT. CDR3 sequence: CASSGQGVGSNQPQHF. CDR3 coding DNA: TGTGCCAGCAGTGGACAGGGGGTCGGCAGCAATCAGCCCCAGCATTTT.

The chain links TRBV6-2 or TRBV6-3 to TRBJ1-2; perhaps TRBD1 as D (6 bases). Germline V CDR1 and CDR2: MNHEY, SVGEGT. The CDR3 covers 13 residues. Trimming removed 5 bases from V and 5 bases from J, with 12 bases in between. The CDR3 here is CASSKHTGYGYTF. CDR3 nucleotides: TGTGCCAGCAGTAAGCATACAGGGTATGGCTACACCTTC.

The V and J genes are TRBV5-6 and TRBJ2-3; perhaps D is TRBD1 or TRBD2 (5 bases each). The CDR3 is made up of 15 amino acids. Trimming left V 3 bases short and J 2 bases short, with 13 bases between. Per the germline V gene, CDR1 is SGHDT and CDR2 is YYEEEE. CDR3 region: CASSSYGGNTDTQYF. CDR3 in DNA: TGTGCCAGCAGCTCATATGGGGGAAACACAGATACGCAGTATTTT.

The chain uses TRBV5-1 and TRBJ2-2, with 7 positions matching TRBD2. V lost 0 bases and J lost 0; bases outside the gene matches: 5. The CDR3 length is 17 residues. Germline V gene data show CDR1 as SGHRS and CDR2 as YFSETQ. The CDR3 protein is CASSLATSDPNTGELFF. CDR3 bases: TGCGCCAGCAGCTTGGCCACTAGCGATCCGAACACCGGGGAGCTGTTTTTT.

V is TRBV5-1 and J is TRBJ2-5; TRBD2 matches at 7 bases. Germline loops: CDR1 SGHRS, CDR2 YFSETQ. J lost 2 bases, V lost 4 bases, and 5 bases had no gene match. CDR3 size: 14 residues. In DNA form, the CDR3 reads TGCGCCAGCAGCCCTAGCGGAGAACAAGAGACCCAGTACTTC. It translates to CASSPSGEQETQYF.

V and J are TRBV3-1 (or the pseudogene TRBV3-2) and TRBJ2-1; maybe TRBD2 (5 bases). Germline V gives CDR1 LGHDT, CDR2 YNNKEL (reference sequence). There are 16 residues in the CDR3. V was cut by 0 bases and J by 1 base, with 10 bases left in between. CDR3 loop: CASSQDWTSSYNEQFF. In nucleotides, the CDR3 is TGTGCCAGCAGCCAAGATTGGACTTCTTCCTACAATGAGCAGTTCTTC.

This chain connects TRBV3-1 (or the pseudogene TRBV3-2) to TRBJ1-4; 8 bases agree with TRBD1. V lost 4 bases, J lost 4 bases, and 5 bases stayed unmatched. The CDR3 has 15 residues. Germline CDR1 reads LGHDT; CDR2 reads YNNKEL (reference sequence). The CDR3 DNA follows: TGTGCCAGCAGCCGTCGGACAGGGCGTAATGAAAAACTGTTTTTT. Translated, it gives CASSRRTGRNEKLFF.

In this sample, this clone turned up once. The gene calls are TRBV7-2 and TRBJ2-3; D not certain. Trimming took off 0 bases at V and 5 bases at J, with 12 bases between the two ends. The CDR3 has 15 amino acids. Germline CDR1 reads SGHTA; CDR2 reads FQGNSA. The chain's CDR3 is CASSLARTSGDTQYF. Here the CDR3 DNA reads TGTGCCAGCAGCTTAGCGCGCACCTCAGGAGATACGCAGTATTTT.

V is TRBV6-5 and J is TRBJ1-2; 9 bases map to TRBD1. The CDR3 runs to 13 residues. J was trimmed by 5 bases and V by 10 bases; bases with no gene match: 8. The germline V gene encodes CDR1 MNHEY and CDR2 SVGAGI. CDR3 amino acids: CATRTGVDYGYTF. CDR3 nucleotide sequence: TGTGCCACACGGACAGGGGTGGATTATGGCTACACCTTC.

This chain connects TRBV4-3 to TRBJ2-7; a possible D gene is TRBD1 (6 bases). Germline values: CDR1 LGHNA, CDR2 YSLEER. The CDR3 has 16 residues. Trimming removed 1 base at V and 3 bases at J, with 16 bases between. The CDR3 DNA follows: TGCGCCAGCAGCCAAGGTTTAGCCGGACAGTTCTACGAGCAGTACTTC. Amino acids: CASSQGLAGQFYEQYF.

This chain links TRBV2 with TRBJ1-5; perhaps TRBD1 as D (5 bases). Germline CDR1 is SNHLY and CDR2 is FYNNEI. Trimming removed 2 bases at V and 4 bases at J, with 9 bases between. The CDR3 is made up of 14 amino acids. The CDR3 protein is CASSEIKGNQPQHF. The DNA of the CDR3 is TGTGCCAGCAGTGAAATTAAGGGGAATCAGCCCCAGCATTTT.